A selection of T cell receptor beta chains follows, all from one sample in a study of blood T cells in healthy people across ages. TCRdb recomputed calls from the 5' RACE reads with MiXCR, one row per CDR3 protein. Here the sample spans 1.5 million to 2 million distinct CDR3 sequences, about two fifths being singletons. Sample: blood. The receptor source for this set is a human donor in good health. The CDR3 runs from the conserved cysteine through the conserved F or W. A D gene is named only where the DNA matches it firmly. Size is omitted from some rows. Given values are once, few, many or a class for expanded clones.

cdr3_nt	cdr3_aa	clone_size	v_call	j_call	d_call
TGCGCCAGCAGCCAAGAGGGGGGGCCCACAGATACGCAGTATTTT	CASSQEGGPTDTQYF	-	TRBV4-1	TRBJ2-3	-
TGTGCCAGCAGCGTAGGTGGGGGCCTCTCCTACAATGAGCAGTTCTTC	CASSVGGGLSYNEQFF	-	TRBV9	TRBJ2-1	-
TGCAGTGCTAGAGGAGCTTCAGTGAATTCACCCCTCCACTTT	CSARGASVNSPLHF	few	TRBV20-1	TRBJ1-6	-
TGCAGTGCTAGAGGCGGGGCAGGGGATAACTATGGCTACACCTTC	CSARGGAGDNYGYTF	-	TRBV20-1	TRBJ1-2	-
TGTGCCAGCAGCTTAAGGGTTGCCGGCTACGAGCAGTACTTC	CASSLRVAGYEQYF	-	TRBV11-2	TRBJ2-7	-
TGTGCCAGCAGCTTAGTAGGGGGATCTAACTATGGCTACACCTTC	CASSLVGGSNYGYTF	many	TRBV7-2	TRBJ1-2	-
TGTGCCAGCAGCCAAGTCCTGACAAGGAGGGACACTGAAGCTTTCTTT	CASSQVLTRRDTEAFF	few	TRBV3-1	TRBJ1-1	-
TGCAGCGTCCTAGCGGCCTCCACAGATACGCAGTATTTT	CSVLAASTDTQYF	few	TRBV29-1	TRBJ2-3	TRBD2
TGCGCCAGCAGCTTGGAAATACAAGGGACAGGGTCGATCCCCTACGAGCAGTACTTC	CASSLEIQGTGSIPYEQYF	-	TRBV5-1	TRBJ2-7	TRBD1
TGTGCCAGCAGACCAGCAACAGGGAGCTACGGACTGTTTTTT	CASRPATGSYGLFF	-	TRBV12-3/TRBV12-4	TRBJ1-4	-
TGTGCCAGCAGCGTAGCAGGGGGTTTCACCGGGGAGCTGTTTTTT	CASSVAGGFTGELFF	-	TRBV9	TRBJ2-2	TRBD1
TGTGCCAGCAGTCCCCCGACTCTTAACTATGGCTACACCTTC	CASSPPTLNYGYTF	-	TRBV28	TRBJ1-2	-
TGCAGCGTTGAAGAGGGGATAAGGCAGGGGGTCTACGGGCAGTACTTC	CSVEEGIRQGVYGQYF	-	TRBV29-1	TRBJ2-5	TRBD1
TGTGCCAGCAGTTCTAGCGGGGGGGCTTCCAATGAGCAGTTCTTC	CASSSSGGASNEQFF	many	TRBV5-1	TRBJ2-1	TRBD2
TGTGCCAGCAGCGTAGCAGATTTCATGGATACGCAGTATTTT	CASSVADFMDTQYF	many	TRBV9	TRBJ2-3	-
TGCGCCAGCAGCTTGGTCGGGACGGAATACAATGAGCAGTTCTTC	CASSLVGTEYNEQFF	many	TRBV5-1	TRBJ2-1	-
TGTGCCAGCAGCTTGGCTGGGTATCGAGAAAAACTGTTTTTT	CASSLAGYREKLFF	-	TRBV5-5	TRBJ1-4	-
TGCAGTGCTACACTGACAGTTAACTATGGCTACACCTTC	CSATLTVNYGYTF	-	TRBV20-1	TRBJ1-2	-
TGCAGCGTCCCAGACAACAGACAGGGAAGCTATGGCTACACCTTC	CSVPDNRQGSYGYTF	-	TRBV29-1	TRBJ1-2	TRBD1
TGTGCCAGCAGCGTACTCGACAGAGACTATGGCTACACCTTC	CASSVLDRDYGYTF	-	TRBV7-3	TRBJ1-2	-
TGTGCCAGCAGCCAGCGGGAGGGGACAGGGGCCGTTATGAACACTGAAGCTTTCTTT	CASSQREGTGAVMNTEAFF	few	TRBV16	TRBJ1-1	TRBD1
TGTGCCATCAGCCCCCCGGACAGGGGGCCCTACGAGCAGTACTTC	CAISPPDRGPYEQYF	-	TRBV10-3	TRBJ2-7	TRBD1
TGTGCCAGCAGCTTGGAGACAGACTTTTACAAGCAGTACTTC	CASSLETDFYKQYF	-	TRBV11-2	TRBJ2-4	-
TGCAGCGTCGCGAACTGGGTAGGACAAGAGACCCAGTACTTC	CSVANWVGQETQYF	-	TRBV29-1	TRBJ2-5	-
TGTGCCAGCAGCTTAATGAGCGTGAACACTGAAGCTTTCTTT	CASSLMSVNTEAFF	-	TRBV7-9	TRBJ1-1	-
TGTGCCAGCGGAATTTTCGTAAATGAGCAGTTCTTC	CASGIFVNEQFF	-	TRBV28	TRBJ2-1	-
TGTGCCAGCAGCTTGGTCCCCACTAGCCAATACAATGAGCAGTTCTTC	CASSLVPTSQYNEQFF	few	TRBV5-5	TRBJ2-1	-
TGTGCCAGCAGCGTAGGCAACAGGGACACCGGGGAGCTGTTTTTT	CASSVGNRDTGELFF	-	TRBV9	TRBJ2-2	-
TGTGCCAGCATATATAGGGGTGGCTATGGTAAAGAGACCCAGTACTTC	CASIYRGGYGKETQYF	-	TRBV27	TRBJ2-5	-
TGTGCCAGCAGCTTAGGGTCAGTGGCGAATGAAAAACTGTTTTTT	CASSLGSVANEKLFF	-	TRBV7-9	TRBJ1-4	-
TGTGCCAGCAGCATCTACAGGGGGACGGATCAGCCCCAGCATTTT	CASSIYRGTDQPQHF	few	TRBV7-2	TRBJ1-5	TRBD1
TGCAGCGTTGAAGAAAAAGCCCTCCGATGGAACACTGAAGCTTTCTTT	CSVEEKALRWNTEAFF	few	TRBV29-1	TRBJ1-1	-
TGCAGTGCTAAGGGACCAGACTATCAGCCCCAGCATTTT	CSAKGPDYQPQHF	-	TRBV20-1	TRBJ1-5	-
TGCAGCGTTTACGGGACCAGGAAACCACAAGAGACCCAGTACTTC	CSVYGTRKPQETQYF	many	TRBV29-1	TRBJ2-5	-
TGTGCCAGCAGCTTAAACGGCCCTAGTGAAAAACGGTTTTTT	CASSLNGPSEKRFF	-	TRBV7-2	TRBJ1-4	-
TGTGCCAGCAGTCCGGATCTCAATGAGCAGTTCTTC	CASSPDLNEQFF	-	TRBV12-3/TRBV12-4	TRBJ2-1	-
TGTGCCAGCAGCGCCGACATCACGAATACCGGGGAGCTGTTTTTT	CASSADITNTGELFF	few	TRBV7-3	TRBJ2-2	-
TGTGCCAGCAGCGTACTAAACGCGGATCAGCCCCAGCATTTT	CASSVLNADQPQHF	-	TRBV12-3/TRBV12-4	TRBJ1-5	-
TGTGCCAGCAGCAAGGAGAGTAGGAACTATGGCTACACCTTC	CASSKESRNYGYTF	few	TRBV7-2	TRBJ1-2	-
TGTGCCACCAGCCCCCAATATTTGACAGCGAACTATGGCTACACCTTC	CATSPQYLTANYGYTF	-	TRBV15	TRBJ1-2	-
TGCGCCAGCAGCCAAGATTCCCGGGGAGCTTTCTTT	CASSQDSRGAFF	few	TRBV4-1	TRBJ1-1	-
TGTGCCAGCAGCCTCCCCGGGGGGGTGGGGTTCAATGAGCAGTTCTTC	CASSLPGGVGFNEQFF	-	TRBV12-3/TRBV12-4	TRBJ2-1	TRBD2
TGTGCCAGCAGTTTCCTTGACGGGGGCTTCAATGAGCAGTTCTTC	CASSFLDGGFNEQFF	once	TRBV12-3/TRBV12-4	TRBJ2-1	-
TGTGCCAGCAGTAATAGCGGGGGAAACACAGATACGCAGTATTTT	CASSNSGGNTDTQYF	-	TRBV28	TRBJ2-3	TRBD2
TGTGCCAGCACCTACAGGGAGGGGTACAATGAGCAGTTCTTC	CASTYREGYNEQFF	many	TRBV6-5	TRBJ2-1	-
TGTGCCAGCAGCTTATCCACGGGACTAGCAGTTAGCACAGATACGCAGTATTTT	CASSLSTGLAVSTDTQYF	-	TRBV7-3	TRBJ2-3	TRBD2
TGTGCCAGCAGCCACGGGACTAGTATCCTTAATGAGCAGTTCTTC	CASSHGTSILNEQFF	-	TRBV27	TRBJ2-1	TRBD2
TGTGCCAGCAGTTGGGATCCAGGACCAATGTTCTTC	CASSWDPGPMFF	-	TRBV12-3/TRBV12-4	TRBJ2-1	-
TGTGCCAGCAGACTAACCTCAGGGAACTACGAGCAGTACTTC	CASRLTSGNYEQYF	-	TRBV6-2/TRBV6-3	TRBJ2-7	-
TGTGCCAGCAGCCAAGGTTCACGATCTGTCTACGAGCAGTACTTC	CASSQGSRSVYEQYF	-	TRBV14	TRBJ2-7	-
TGTGCCAGCAGCCGTTTGGACAGGGACGGAGATACGCAGTATTTT	CASSRLDRDGDTQYF	-	TRBV5-5	TRBJ2-3	TRBD1
TGTGCCAGCAGTTTACTCCTTCGGGACACAAGCCTGAACACTGAAGCTTTCTTT	CASSLLLRDTSLNTEAFF	-	TRBV27	TRBJ1-1	-
TGTGCCAGCAGCAGGGTTTTATGGACTGAAGCTTTCTTT	CASSRVLWTEAFF	few	TRBV12-3/TRBV12-4	TRBJ1-1	-
TGTGCCAGCAGTTACGGGGGCCGTTACGAGCAGTACTTC	CASSYGGRYEQYF	many	TRBV6-5	TRBJ2-7	-
TGCGCCAGCAGCTTGGGGGGTCTTACGGACCCTTTCACAGATACGCAGTATTTT	CASSLGGLTDPFTDTQYF	-	TRBV5-1	TRBJ2-3	-
TGTGCCAGCAGCTTAGTCGGGGCCCGACTGGGCACCGGGGAGCTGTTTTTT	CASSLVGARLGTGELFF	-	TRBV7-2	TRBJ2-2	-
TGTGCCAGCAGTTTCCCCGGGTATGAGCAGTTCTTC	CASSFPGYEQFF	few	TRBV27	TRBJ2-1	-
TGTGCCAGCAGTAATGGGGGCGATCAGCCCCAGCATTTT	CASSNGGDQPQHF	once	TRBV6-5	TRBJ1-5	-
TGTGCCAGCAGCTTTGACAGTGGCAATCAGCCCCAGCATTTT	CASSFDSGNQPQHF	-	TRBV7-9	TRBJ1-5	-
TGTGCCAGCAGCGTAGGGGCTAGCGGCTACGAGCAGTACTTC	CASSVGASGYEQYF	-	TRBV9	TRBJ2-7	TRBD2